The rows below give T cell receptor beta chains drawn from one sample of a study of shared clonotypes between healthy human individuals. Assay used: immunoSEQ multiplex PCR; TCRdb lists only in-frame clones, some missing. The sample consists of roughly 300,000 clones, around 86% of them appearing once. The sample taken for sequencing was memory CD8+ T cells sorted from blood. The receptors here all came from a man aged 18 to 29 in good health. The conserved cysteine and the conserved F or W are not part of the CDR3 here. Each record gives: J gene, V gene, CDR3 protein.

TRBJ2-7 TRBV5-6 ASSVGQVTYEQY
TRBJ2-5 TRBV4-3 ASSQGYLLGARETQY
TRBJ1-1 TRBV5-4 ASSLYMDGGPEAF
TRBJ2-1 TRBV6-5 ASSSVSGGRNEQF
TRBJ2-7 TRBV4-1 ASSQISEPAYEQY
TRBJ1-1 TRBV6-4 ASSDLVRPREAF
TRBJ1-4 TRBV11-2 ASSEGFNFEKLF
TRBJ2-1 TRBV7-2 ASSLAATGQPSYNEQF
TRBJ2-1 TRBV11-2 ASSSIHRGSNEQF
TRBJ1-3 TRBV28 ASTELTGTISGNTIY
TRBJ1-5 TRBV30 AWRTRENRQVFWEPQH
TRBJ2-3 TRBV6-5 ASSYAGQGSDTQY
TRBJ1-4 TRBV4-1 ASSQVGEKLF
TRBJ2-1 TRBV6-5 ASSYPGTSGLREQF
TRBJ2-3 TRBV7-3 ASSSGHHTDTQY
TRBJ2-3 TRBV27 ASNQQGTTDTQY
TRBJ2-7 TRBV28 ASSFRTGTAFSYEQY
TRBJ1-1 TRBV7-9 ASSFPGGINTEAF
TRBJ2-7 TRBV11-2 ASSLAPADRYYEQY
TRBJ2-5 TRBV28 ASHVRGRQETQY
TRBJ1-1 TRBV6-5 ASSPTGMNTEAF
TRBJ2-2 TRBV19 ASSLAETGELF
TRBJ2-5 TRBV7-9 ASSPRQGQTQETQY
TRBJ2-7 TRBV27 ASRRPTGVGYEQY
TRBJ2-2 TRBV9 ASSGLAGGVVGELF
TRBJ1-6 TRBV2 ASRLGWGHNSPLH
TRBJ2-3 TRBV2 ASSGTPDRGTQY
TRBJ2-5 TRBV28 ASSLWTSGTGVETQY
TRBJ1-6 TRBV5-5 ASSPYGRAVGSPLH
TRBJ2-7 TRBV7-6 ASSRQGADYEQY
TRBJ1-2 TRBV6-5 ASSPQGGVDGYT
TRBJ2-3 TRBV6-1 ASRKTSVEADTQY
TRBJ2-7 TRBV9 ASSVGGTGGYEQY
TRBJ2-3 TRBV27 ASSSRSTPSTDTQY
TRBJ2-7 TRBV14 ASSQQASYEQY
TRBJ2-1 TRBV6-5 ASSLGTGVYNEQF
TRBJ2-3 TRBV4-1 ASSQVQTSGGPDTQY
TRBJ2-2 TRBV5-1 ASSFSRMQGQGTGELF
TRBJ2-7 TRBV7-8 ASSLAGTGYEQY
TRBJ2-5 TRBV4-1 ASSQDSDRGQETQY
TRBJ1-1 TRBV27 ASRGVWGSTEAF
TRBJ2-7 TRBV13 ASSLGPGGASGVYEQY
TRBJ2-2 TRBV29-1 SVETTNTGELF
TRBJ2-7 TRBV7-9 ASSHSSVQPYEQY
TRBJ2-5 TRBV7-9 ASSLMAGRNQETQY
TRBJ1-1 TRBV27 ASWLFRGTEAF
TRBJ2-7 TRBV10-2 ASSGGGEQY
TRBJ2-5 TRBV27 ASSPSTWPQETQY
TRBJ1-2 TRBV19 ASSRTGDPYYGYT
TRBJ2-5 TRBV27 ASSPPRIAGEETQY
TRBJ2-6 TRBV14 ASSPRTGVSGANVLT
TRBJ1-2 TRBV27 ASSLSRAGLGYGYT
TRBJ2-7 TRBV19 ASSSGVISYEQY
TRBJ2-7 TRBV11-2 ASSLVAVYEQY
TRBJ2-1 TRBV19 ASNYGGGAYNEQF
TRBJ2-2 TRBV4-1 ASSPGPRGPKNTGELF
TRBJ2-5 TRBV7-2 ASSSRHPKETQY